The entry below describes one T cell receptor beta chain. It has no known antigen specificity. Per-base qualities were not stored, and no clone one base away is much larger. The data derive from a study of blood T cell repertoires in COVID-19 (dated by TCRdb to 2018 to 2020). With regard to the full study: Collaborator samples came from the United States, Italy and Spain and covered acute and convalescent phases of COVID-19. The material from the prospective study consisted of cDNA or gDNA derived from T cells, B-cell-depleted T cells, or PBMCs. The dataset comprised deeply sampled blood TCRbeta repertoires from subjects exposed to, actively infected with, or recovered from COVID-19. The repertoires were released in a freely available public database intended as a resource for research on the immune response to SARS-CoV-2. The samples were drawn from two sources: the first 160 participants of the ongoing ImmuneRACE study, and 1,254 subjects contributed by 6 global collaborators. A de-identified subject ID, COVID-19 status, age in years and sex were almost always included in the sample metadata. Where HLA class I and class II types were available, the types were taken from metadata supplied by the sample provider, not from assay-based typing.

Trimming removed 2 bases from V and 7 bases from J, leaving 12 bases between the germline ends. From a lookup of the germline V gene (reference sequence), CDR1 and CDR2 are SGHNT and YYREEE. The CDR3 has 14 amino acids, counting the end cysteine and phenylalanine. Here the CDR3 DNA is all that survives: 42 bases in frame from base 1. TCRbeta CDR3 regions were amplified from genomic DNA by means of the immunoSEQ Assay, a bias-controlled multiplex PCR. Per the source publication's procedure: The number of nucleated cells in each sample was estimated by amplification of reference gene primers within the assay. To quantify the absolute abundance of each unique TCRbeta CDR3 rearrangement, sequence reads were collapsed and filtered. Productive Simpson clonality was computed per sample as the square root of Simpson's diversity index over productive rearrangements. TCRdb stores this immuneACCESS table with in-frame sequences only. Part of the clones is absent; in the studies checked, under half of the shortfall reflects unresolved V genes, and no reason is known for the rest. V, J and clone size derive from that table, while D and trimming were established from the DNA sequence. The sample yields 120,000 to 150,000 clones; roughly 84% were counted once. Around 7.8% of the sample is taken by the ten largest.

General conclusions and limits of the study: The quantity of clinical and demographic metadata differed by source and by participant and was supplied without curation.

Collaborating institutions collected whole blood in K2EDTA tubes following their own protocols. For TCRbeta analysis, collaborator samples were shipped as frozen whole blood, as isolated PBMCs, or as DNA extracted from either sample type. Sample: peripheral blood. The V gene is TRBV5-4 and the J gene is TRBJ1-4, and the D gene may be TRBD1, 5 bases matching. The sequence came from a human donor in a cohort sampled during active COVID-19. The DNA reads TGTGCCAGCAGCTTAGGAGGGGTTAGTGAAAAACTGTTTTTT. It translates to CASSLGGVSEKLFF. The full variable domain, with segments outside the CDR3 supplied by the reference TRBV5-4 and TRBJ1-4 proteins, appears as ETGVTQSPTHLIKTRGQQVTLRCSSQSGHNTVSWYQQALGQGPQFIFQYYREEENGRGNFPPRFSGLQFPNYSSELNVNALELDDSALYLCASSLGGVSEKLFFGSGTQLSVL.